The following is a T cell receptor (beta chain) sequence with its context. Its antigen is unknown. These data originate in a study of cytomegalovirus exposure and HLA in healthy donors. Study-level results: V- and J-gene trimming of TCR beta was linked (in a later analysis) to a missense DCLRE1C variant. A previous analysis found most TCR beta V segments productive roughly 87% or roughly 30% of the time.

The PCR used 60 Vbeta and 13 Jbeta primers. The assay was immunoSEQ multiplex PCR, and TCRdb's table has in-frame clones only and misses some. This sample carries more than 85,000 clones, 70% to 80% of them seen once, and the ten largest clones take 4.8%. Sequencing used PBMCs. The TCR comes from a woman between 18 and 29 years old in good health and CMV-seropositive.

CDR3 nucleotides: TGTGCCAGCAGTTCCCCCCGACTGGCGGGTAAAGAGAATGAGCAGTTCTTC. This translates into CASSSPRLAGKENEQFF. V is TRBV27 and J is TRBJ2-1, with D possibly matching TRBD2 (5 bases). Germline CDR1 MNHEY, CDR2 SMNVEV (reference sequence). Deletions cut 4 bases from V and 7 bases from J, with 23 bases between. The CDR3 is 17 residues long.